The 23 T cell receptor beta chains below all came from one sample that was sequenced in a study of Graves' ophthalmopathy and Graves' hyperthyroidism. RNA transcripts were the template, and TCR beta CDR3 regions were amplified from them. The first round was an RT-PCR with HTBI primers, and the second round was a multiplex PCR. TCRdb re-called the multiplex PCR reads through MiXCR, storing one row per CDR3 protein. The profile shows about 620,000 distinct CDR3 sequences, 22% of them singletons. Material for sequencing was peripheral blood. The receptors were gathered from a woman between 18 and 30 years old with stable Graves' hyperthyroidism. Some clones in this sample may be carry-over from other donors' samples.

This clonotype was detected many times. The chain joins TRBV24-1 to TRBJ2-5; D gene unclear. Germline V lookup: CDR1 KGHDR, CDR2 SFDVKD. This CDR3 contains 12 residues. Trimming took 11 bases from V and 2 from J, leaving 11 bases between them. The CDR3 region is CAIPLSQETQYF. The CDR3 nucleotides read TGTGCCATCCCCCTTTCTCAAGAGACCCAGTACTTC.

This clonotype was detected ten times or more. The chain joins TRBV27 to TRBJ2-5; 14 bases match TRBD2. This CDR3 contains 15 residues. Germline CDR1 reads MNHEY; CDR2 reads SMNVEV (reference sequence). With 5 bases clipped from V and 4 bases from J, the junction kept 3 bases outside the gene matches. CDR3 DNA: TGTGCCAGCAGTCCGACTAGCGGGAGGGCAGAGACCCAGTACTTC. It specifies CASSPTSGRAETQYF.

This clonotype was found many times. The chain employs TRBV11-2 and TRBJ2-6, with 11 bases aligning to TRBD1. Losses at the gene ends were 6 bases for V and 2 bases for J; bases not matched to a gene: 3. Germline CDR1 and CDR2: SGHAT and FQNNGV. The CDR3 length is 16 residues. Written as DNA, the CDR3 is TGTGCCAGCAGTTGGACAGGGGGCGCTGGGGCCAACGTCCTGACTTTC. It yields the protein CASSWTGGAGANVLTF.

The chain employs TRBV12-3 or TRBV12-4 and TRBJ1-2; D remains ambiguous. V was shortened by 6 bases and J by 4 bases, with 12 bases between the two germline ends. The CDR3 is 13 amino acids. The CDR3 region is CASSITGPYGYTF. CDR3 coding DNA: TGTGCCAGCAGCATAACCGGGCCCTATGGCTACACCTTC.

This rearrangement joins TRBV11-1 to TRBJ1-1; no clear D. Between the trimmed V and J ends, which lost 3 bases and 10 bases, there was a span of 15 bases. Germline lookup yields CDR1 SGHAT and CDR2 FQDESV (reference sequence). The CDR3 loop spans 13 amino acids. The CDR3 DNA reads TGTGCCAGCAGCTTGCGCCGGACTAACGTAGCTTTCTTT. It translates to CASSLRRTNVAFF.

Remarks on this clonotype: One end of the junction varies from germline; a read error may be responsible. This chain joins TRBV19 and TRBJ2-5, with a weak D call TRBD1 (6 bases). Germline V gives CDR1 LNHDA, CDR2 SQIVND (reference sequence). The CDR3 is 13 amino acids. The CDR3 protein is CASNIQGTETQYF. CDR3 nucleotides: TGTGCCAGTAATATACAGGGAACGGAGACCCAGTACTTC.

This clonotype was counted only a few times. Given a much more abundant clone one base away, this may be a read error. The chain joins TRBV11-2 to TRBJ2-2; TRBD2 is a possible D gene (6 bases). The CDR3 runs 17 residues. From germline, CDR1 is SGHAT and CDR2 FQNNGV. The CDR3 region is CASSPPPGTENTGELCF. As DNA, the CDR3 is TGTGCCAGCAGCCCACCCCCCGGGACTGAGAACACCGGGGAGCTGTGTTTT.

Of note for this clonotype: A much larger clone differs by one base, so this may be a read error. CDR3 residues: CASGKADVYEQCF. The CDR3 DNA sequence: TGTGCCAGCGGTAAAGCAGATGTCTACGAGCAGTGCTTC. The V gene is TRBV28, the J gene TRBJ2-7; D call uncertain. The CDR3 loop spans 13 amino acids. Germline V lookup: CDR1 MDHEN, CDR2 SYDVKM.

The rearrangement joins TRBV30 to TRBJ2-3; TRBD2 agrees at 7 bases. The CDR3 has 14 residues. CDR1 and CDR2 from the germline V gene are GTSNPN and SVGIG (reference sequence). Trimming took 4 bases from V and 4 from J; bases not matched to a gene: 8. CDR3 sequence: CAWKTSWVPDTQYF. The CDR3 DNA follows: TGTGCCTGGAAGACTAGCTGGGTTCCAGATACGCAGTATTTT.

This clonotype has ten or more counts. V usage is TRBV29-1 and J usage is TRBJ1-1; 7 bases are shared with TRBD1. The length of the CDR3 is 17 residues. Germline CDR1 SQVTM, CDR2 ANQGSEA. The ends lost 6 bases at V and 2 bases at J; junction bases unmatched: 18. The CDR3 sequence is CSVEFYRDRNFNTEAFF. CDR3 in DNA: TGCAGCGTAGAGTTCTACAGGGACAGAAACTTTAACACTGAAGCTTTCTTT.

The chain has TRBV15 and TRBJ1-1; TRBD1 agrees at 8 bases. The V gene's germline CDR1 is LNHNV and CDR2 YYDKDF (reference sequence). The CDR3 is 14 residues long. V lost 3 bases to trimming and J lost 3 bases; unmatched junction nucleotides: 3. For the CDR3, the DNA is TGTGCCACCAGCAGCCAGACAGGGGACACTGAAGCTTTCTTT. This encodes CATSSQTGDTEAFF.

This clonotype was counted only a few times. The chain is built from TRBV11-2 and TRBJ1-1, with D perhaps TRBD1 (6 bases). The CDR3 sequence is 17 residues long. V was shortened by 1 base and J by 0 bases, with 15 bases between the two germline ends. Germline V gene sequence: CDR1 SGHAT, CDR2 FQNNGV. The CDR3 reads CASSLGRPQGVNTEAFF. The CDR3 nucleotides read TGTGCCAGCAGCTTAGGTAGACCACAGGGAGTGAACACTGAAGCTTTCTTT.

This clonotype has more than one count but fewer than ten. The rearrangement joins TRBV24-1 to TRBJ1-3; no reliable D call. V shed 9 bases and J shed 0 bases, with 8 bases lying between them. CDR3 length: 13 amino acids. Germline V gives CDR1 KGHDR, CDR2 SFDVKD. CDR3 in amino acids: CATEDLSGNTIYF. The CDR3 DNA sequence: TGTGCCACCGAAGACCTCTCTGGAAACACCATATATTTT.

The sample holds many counts of this clonotype. The rearrangement joins TRBV6-2 or TRBV6-3 to TRBJ1-3; no reliable D call. This CDR3 is 11 amino acids long. Germline CDR1 MNHEY, CDR2 SVGEGT. The V end lost 6 bases, the J end lost 10 bases, and 10 bases lay between the germline ends. The CDR3 spells CASSTGMTIYF. CDR3 DNA sequence: TGTGCCAGCAGCACCGGGATGACCATATATTTT.

This clonotype has at least ten counts. The genes are TRBV4-2 and TRBJ2-6; D is undetermined. V lost 0 bases and J lost 4, with 16 bases in between. The germline V gene encodes CDR1 LGHNA and CDR2 YNFKEQ. CDR3 length equals 18 residues. The CDR3 here is CASSQDESSSPGANVLTF. The CDR3 coding sequence is TGTGCCAGCAGCCAAGATGAGAGTTCCTCACCCGGGGCCAACGTCCTGACTTTC.

This clonotype was recorded at least ten times. The rearrangement joins TRBV13 to TRBJ2-5, with 8 nucleotides matching TRBD1. The CDR3 has 15 residues. CDR1 is PRHDT, CDR2 FYEKMQ, per germline (reference sequence). The V gene end was trimmed by 2 bases and the J gene end by 3 bases; junction bases not matched to a gene: 5. CDR3 in DNA: TGTGCCAGCAGCTTATATGGACAGGGTGAAGAGACCCAGTACTTC. It specifies CASSLYGQGEETQYF.

As DNA, the CDR3 is TGTGCCAGCAGCCTCGGACAGGTCCTGGGTCAAGAGACCCAGTACTTC. It yields the protein CASSLGQVLGQETQYF. This chain links TRBV7-2 with TRBJ2-5; 7 bases are shared with TRBD1. In germline, CDR1 is SGHTA, CDR2 FQGNSA. The CDR3 is 16 residues long. The junction had 11 bases not matched to a gene; V was cut back by 5 bases and J by 2 bases.

This chain links TRBV19 with TRBJ1-1, with 8 bases that match TRBD1. This CDR3 is built from 15 residues. CDR1 LNHDA and CDR2 SQIVND come from the germline V gene (reference sequence). Germline trimming cut 3 bases from V and 4 bases from J; bases unmatched to any gene: 7. The CDR3 reads CASSMGTGRSTEAFF. The DNA of the CDR3 is TGTGCCAGTAGTATGGGGACAGGTAGGAGCACTGAAGCTTTCTTT.

The rearrangement uses TRBV4-1 and TRBJ1-2, with TRBD1 as a possible D gene (5 bases). Trimming pared 1 base from V and 7 bases from J, leaving 31 bases between. The CDR3 runs 20 residues. CDR1 and CDR2 (germline): MGHRA, YSYEKL. CDR3 residues: CASSQVVAGRSGILKSGYTF. The CDR3 DNA is TGCGCCAGCAGCCAAGTAGTCGCAGGGAGAAGTGGAATCTTAAAGTCTGGCTACACCTTC.

This clonotype was picked up many times. The J gene is TRBJ2-5, the V gene TRBV24-1, with TRBD1 matching over 7 bases. In germline, CDR1 is KGHDR, CDR2 SFDVKD. V was clipped by 5 bases and J by 3 bases; unmatched bases: 2. The CDR3 extends over 13 amino acids. CDR3 loop: CATSAGTEETQYF. The CDR3 DNA reads TGTGCCACCAGTGCCGGGACAGAAGAGACCCAGTACTTC.

J is TRBJ1-2 and V is TRBV7-9, with unresolved D. CDR3 length equals 11 residues. Per germline, CDR1 SEHNR and CDR2 FQNEAQ (reference sequence). The V and J ends lost 5 bases and 7 bases respectively, with 8 bases between them. The CDR3 DNA reads as TGTGCCAGCAGCAAAATCGGTGGCTACACCTTC. The encoded protein is CASSKIGGYTF.

This clonotype was detected many times. The chain employs TRBV25-1 and TRBJ1-1; no clear D gene. Trimming removed 2 bases from V and 1 base from J, with 5 bases in between. Germline assignment: CDR1 MGHDK and CDR2 SYGVNS. The CDR3 loop spans 13 amino acids. Here the CDR3 reads CASSEPGNTEAFF. CDR3 bases: TGTGCCAGCAGTGAACCCGGGAACACTGAAGCTTTCTTT.

This chain joins TRBV3-1 and TRBJ1-6, with D unclear. V was pared by 4 bases and J by 9 bases, with 16 bases between. The CDR3 totals 15 residues. CDR1 and CDR2 (germline): LGHDT, YNNKEL (reference sequence). CDR3 sequence: CASSRDGLGSSPLHF. The DNA of the CDR3 is TGTGCCAGCAGCCGAGACGGACTGGGGTCTTCACCCCTCCACTTT. Full variable domain (missing parts from reference TRBV3-1 and TRBJ1-6): DTAVSQTPKYLVTQMGNDKSIKCEQNLGHDTMYWYKQDSKKFLKIMFSYNNKELIINETVPNRFSPKSPDKAHLNLHINSLELGDSAVYFCASSRDGLGSSPLHFGNGTRLTVT.